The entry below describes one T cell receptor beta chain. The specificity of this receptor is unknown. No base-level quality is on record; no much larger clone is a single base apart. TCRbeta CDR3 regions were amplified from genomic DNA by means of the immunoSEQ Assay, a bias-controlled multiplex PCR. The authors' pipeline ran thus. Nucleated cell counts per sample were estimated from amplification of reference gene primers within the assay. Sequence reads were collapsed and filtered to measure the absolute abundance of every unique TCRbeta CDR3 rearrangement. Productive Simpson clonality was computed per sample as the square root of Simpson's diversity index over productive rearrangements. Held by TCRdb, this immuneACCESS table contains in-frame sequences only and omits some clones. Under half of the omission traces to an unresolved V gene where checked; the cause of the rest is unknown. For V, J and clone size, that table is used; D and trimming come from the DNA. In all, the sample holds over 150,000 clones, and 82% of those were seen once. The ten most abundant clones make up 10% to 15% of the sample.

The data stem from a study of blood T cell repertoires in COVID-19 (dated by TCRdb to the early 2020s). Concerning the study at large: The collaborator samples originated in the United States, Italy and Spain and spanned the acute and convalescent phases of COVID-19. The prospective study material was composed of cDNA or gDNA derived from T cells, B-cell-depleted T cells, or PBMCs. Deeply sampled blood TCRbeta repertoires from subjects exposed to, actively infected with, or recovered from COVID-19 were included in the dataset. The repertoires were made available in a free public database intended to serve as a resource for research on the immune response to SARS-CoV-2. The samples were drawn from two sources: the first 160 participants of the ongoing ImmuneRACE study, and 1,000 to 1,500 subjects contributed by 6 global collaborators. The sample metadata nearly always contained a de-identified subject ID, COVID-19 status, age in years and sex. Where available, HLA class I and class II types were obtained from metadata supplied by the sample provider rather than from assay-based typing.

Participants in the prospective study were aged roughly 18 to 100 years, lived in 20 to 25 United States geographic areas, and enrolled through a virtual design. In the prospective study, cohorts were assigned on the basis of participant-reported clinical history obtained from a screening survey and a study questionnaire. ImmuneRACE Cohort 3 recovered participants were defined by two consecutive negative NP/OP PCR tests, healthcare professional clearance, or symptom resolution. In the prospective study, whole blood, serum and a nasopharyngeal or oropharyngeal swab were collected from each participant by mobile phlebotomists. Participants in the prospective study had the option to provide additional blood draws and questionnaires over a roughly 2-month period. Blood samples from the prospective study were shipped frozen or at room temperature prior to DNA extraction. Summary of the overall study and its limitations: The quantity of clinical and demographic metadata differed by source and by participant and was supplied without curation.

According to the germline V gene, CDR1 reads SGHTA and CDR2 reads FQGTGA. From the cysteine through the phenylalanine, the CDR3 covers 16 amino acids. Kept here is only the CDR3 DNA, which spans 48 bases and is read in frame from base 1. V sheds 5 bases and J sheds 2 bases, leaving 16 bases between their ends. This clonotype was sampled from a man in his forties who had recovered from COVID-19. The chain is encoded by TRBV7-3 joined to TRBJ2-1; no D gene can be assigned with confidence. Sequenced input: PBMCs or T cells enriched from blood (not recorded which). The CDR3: CASSPKAGWPYNEQFF. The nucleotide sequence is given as TGTGCCAGCAGCCCGAAGGCCGGGTGGCCCTACAATGAGCAGTTCTTC.